One sample yielded the 22 T cell receptor beta chains listed below, sequenced in a study of T-cell memory formation after mild COVID-19. TCRdb reprocessed the 5' RACE reads with MiXCR, giving one entry per CDR3 protein. Here the sample spans roughly 300,000 distinct CDR3 sequences, 7.5% to 9.5% being singletons. The sequenced sample consisted of PBMCs or a T cell subset sorted from them (not recorded which). The receptors shown here come from a man between 18 and 35 years old who had mild COVID-19 (a few samples of this study predate the infection). Cell type and time point are not known.

The sample holds a few counts of this clonotype. The chain carries TRBV19 and TRBJ2-3, with a tentative D call TRBD1 (7 bases). V shed 5 bases and J shed 1 base, with 19 bases lying between them. Germline lookup yields CDR1 LNHDA and CDR2 SQIVND (reference sequence). The CDR3 covers 17 residues. The CDR3, as DNA: TGTGCCAGTAGTCCAGGGGGGCGGACTACGGGCACAGATACGCAGTATTTT. Its translation is CASSPGGRTTGTDTQYF.

The chain recombines TRBV6-2 or TRBV6-3 with TRBJ1-1, with D possibly TRBD1 on 6 matching bases. The CDR3 runs 14 residues. Germline-derived CDR1 and CDR2 are MNHEY and SVGEGT. V was clipped by 0 bases and J by 10 bases, with 15 bases between them. The chain's CDR3 is CASSYSISTGSAFF. The CDR3 DNA follows: TGTGCCAGCAGTTACTCGATTTCAACAGGGTCAGCTTTCTTT.

The rearrangement uses TRBV7-9 and TRBJ1-1, with a weak D call TRBD1 (6 bases). CDR1 SEHNR and CDR2 FQNEAQ come from the germline V gene (reference sequence). The CDR3 loop spans 16 amino acids. Trimming left V 8 bases short and J 0 bases short, with 19 bases between. CDR3 protein: CASEPYGGHMNTEAFF. In DNA, the CDR3 is TGTGCCAGCGAGCCCTACGGGGGCCACATGAACACTGAAGCTTTCTTT.

The chain couples TRBV6-2 or TRBV6-3 to TRBJ2-2, with D possibly matching TRBD2 (6 bases). Germline values: CDR1 MNHEY, CDR2 SVGEGT. Trimming took 6 bases from V and 5 from J, leaving 10 bases between them. The CDR3 is 13 amino acids. CDR3: CASSDAGTGELFF. The CDR3 nucleotides read TGTGCCAGCAGCGACGCGGGGACCGGGGAGCTGTTTTTT.

This clonotype showed up just a few times. The V gene is TRBV6-2 or TRBV6-3, the J gene TRBJ1-1, with D uncertain. Trimming took 4 bases from V and 8 from J, leaving 17 bases between them. There are 14 residues in the CDR3. Per the germline V gene, CDR1 is MNHEY and CDR2 is SVGEGT. The CDR3 region is CASSSFSPSPEAFF. The DNA of the CDR3 is TGTGCCAGCAGTTCCTTTAGCCCCTCCCCCGAAGCTTTCTTT.

The chain joins TRBV7-9 to TRBJ2-7; D possibly corresponds to TRBD1 (6 bases). Per germline, CDR1 SEHNR and CDR2 FQNEAQ (reference sequence). This CDR3 has 14 amino acids. V was clipped by 1 base and J by 3 bases, with 10 bases between them. The CDR3 protein is CASSLEDRVYEQYF. The CDR3 DNA follows: TGTGCCAGCAGCTTAGAGGACAGAGTCTACGAGCAGTACTTC.

This clonotype appeared many times. J is TRBJ2-3 and V is TRBV24-1; 8 bases line up with TRBD2. The CDR3 spans 16 residues. Germline CDR1 is KGHDR and CDR2 is SFDVKD. V lost 5 bases and J lost 1; bases outside the gene matches: 7. CDR3 DNA sequence: TGTGCCACCAGTGCCCGGGGGGGGATGGGCACAGATACGCAGTATTTT. This codes for CATSARGGMGTDTQYF.

The J gene is TRBJ2-3, the V gene TRBV10-3, with 7 bases fitting TRBD1. Per the germline V gene, CDR1 is ENHRY and CDR2 is SYGVKD. The trim removed 8 bases at V and 2 bases at J, leaving 4 bases unmatched. This CDR3 region has 13 residues. The DNA for the CDR3 is TGTGCCATCGCCGGGACAGTCACAGATACGCAGTATTTT. It specifies CAIAGTVTDTQYF.

The chain couples TRBV5-5 to TRBJ2-2; the D gene is possibly TRBD2 (6 bases). Germline V lookup: CDR1 SGHKS, CDR2 YYEKEE (reference sequence). This CDR3 comprises 16 residues. The germline V and J ends were trimmed by 6 bases and 2 bases, with 17 bases remaining between them. CDR3 DNA: TGTGCCAGCACCCTTTGGGGGGAGCTAAACACCGGGGAGCTGTTTTTT. It specifies CASTLWGELNTGELFF.

This chain connects TRBV6-2 or TRBV6-3 to TRBJ2-1; D is undetermined. Germline loops: CDR1 MNHEY, CDR2 SVGEGT. The germline V and J ends were trimmed by 0 bases and 4 bases, with 7 bases remaining between them. This CDR3 comprises 14 residues. CDR3 DNA: TGTGCCAGCAGTTACTCGAACCAGTACAATGAGCAGTTCTTC. Amino acids: CASSYSNQYNEQFF.

This clonotype showed up just a few times. The rearrangement joins TRBV5-1 to TRBJ1-2; no clear D gene. The V gene's germline CDR1 is SGHRS and CDR2 YFSETQ. The CDR3 contains 13 residues. V shed 4 bases and J shed 7 bases, with 14 bases lying between them. The CDR3 loop is CASSEAEFSGYTF. The CDR3 bases are TGCGCCAGCAGCGAGGCCGAGTTCTCTGGCTACACCTTC.

In this sample, this clonotype turned up a few times. J is TRBJ2-5 and V is TRBV12-3 or TRBV12-4; D uncertain. This CDR3 region has 13 residues. V was clipped by 5 bases and J by 5 bases, with 12 bases between them. Here the CDR3 reads CASSLPTAETQYF. Here the CDR3 DNA reads TGTGCCAGCAGTCTACCGACGGCGGAGACCCAGTACTTC.

This clonotype was counted a few times. The chain recombines TRBV4-1 with TRBJ2-2, with 7 nucleotides matching TRBD2. Germline trimming cut 3 bases from V and 5 bases from J; bases unmatched to any gene: 3. This CDR3 has 14 residues. The germline CDR1 and CDR2 sequences are MGHRA and YSYEKL. The CDR3 DNA sequence: TGCGCCAGCAGCCAGTTCGGGGGGACCGGGGAGCTGTTTTTT. Translated: CASSQFGGTGELFF.

The V gene is TRBV4-2, the J gene TRBJ2-7, with 9 bases identical to TRBD1. This CDR3 has 17 amino acids. Trimming took 0 bases from V and 4 from J; bases not matched to a gene: 10. Germline-derived CDR1 and CDR2 are LGHNA and YNFKEQ. The CDR3 DNA is TGTGCCAGCAGCCAAGAGGGCTCCGGGACAGGGCGATACGAGCAGTACTTC. It is translated as CASSQEGSGTGRYEQYF.

This clonotype was seen a handful of times. This chain joins TRBV5-6 and TRBJ2-7, with D possibly being TRBD1 (5 bases). Trimming shortened V by 1 base and J by 4 bases, and 21 bases separated the two germline ends. The CDR3 length is 17 residues. CDR1 is SGHDT and CDR2 is YYEEEE in the germline V gene. The DNA of the CDR3 is TGTGCCAGCAGCTTGACAGGTTCCATGTCCAATCTTTACGAGCAGTACGTC. Its translation: CASSLTGSMSNLYEQYV.

This clonotype has more than one count but fewer than ten. This rearrangement joins TRBV4-3 to TRBJ2-2; TRBD1 is a possible D gene (7 bases). With 6 bases removed from V and 5 bases from J, the gap between germline ends came to 16 bases. Germline V CDR1 and CDR2: LGHNA, YSLEER. CDR3 size: 15 residues. The CDR3 DNA reads as TGCGCCAGCAGAAGAGACAGGGACTGGACCGGGGAGCTGTTTTTT. Its translation: CASRRDRDWTGELFF.

This clonotype turned up a few times. The chain has TRBV6-6 and TRBJ1-5; TRBD1 agrees at 7 bases. With 4 bases clipped from V and 1 base from J, the junction kept 4 bases outside the gene matches. CDR3 length equals 15 residues. Germline CDR1 is MNHNY and CDR2 is SVGAGI (reference sequence). Here the CDR3 DNA reads TGTGCCAGCAGTTCAAGGGGGCAGAGCAATCAGCCCCAGCATTTT. Residues: CASSSRGQSNQPQHF.

This clonotype was seen a few times. The rearrangement joins TRBV5-1 to TRBJ1-6, with D maybe TRBD1 (5 bases). This CDR3 region has 14 residues. V was clipped by 6 bases and J by 8 bases, with 15 bases between them. Germline CDR1 SGHRS, CDR2 YFSETQ. The CDR3: CASTPRRGDSPLHF. Here the CDR3 DNA reads TGCGCCAGCACCCCCAGGCGGGGGGATTCACCCCTCCACTTT.

This clonotype was seen many times. The J gene is TRBJ1-1, the V gene TRBV6-5, with D possibly TRBD1 on 5 matching bases. Germline-derived CDR1 and CDR2 are MNHEY and SVGAGI. The V and J ends lost 1 base and 4 bases respectively, with 13 bases between them. This CDR3 region has 15 residues. CDR3 amino acids: CASSYFPGRGTEAFF. The DNA for the CDR3 is TGTGCCAGCAGTTACTTCCCAGGGAGGGGCACTGAAGCTTTCTTT.

The chain recombines TRBV15 with TRBJ1-1; D gene ambiguous. V lost 0 bases to trimming and J lost 12 bases, with 14 bases between them. Germline V lookup: CDR1 LNHNV, CDR2 YYDKDF (reference sequence). CDR3 length: 13 amino acids. CDR3 amino acids: CATSRDRVRTPFF. CDR3 sequence (DNA): TGTGCCACCAGCAGAGATCGAGTGCGTACGCCTTTCTTT.

This clonotype was counted many times. V usage is TRBV7-8 and J usage is TRBJ1-2; tentatively, D is TRBD1 (5 bases). This CDR3 spans 16 amino acids. Deletions cut 5 bases from V and 3 bases from J, with 19 bases between. The germline V gene encodes CDR1 SGHVS and CDR2 FQNEAQ. CDR3 DNA: TGTGCCAGCAGCCCTACCTCGGGAAGGGGTGACTATGGCTACACCTTC. It encodes CASSPTSGRGDYGYTF.

In its sample, this clonotype was seen a few times. This sequence joins TRBV6-2 or TRBV6-3 and TRBJ1-6; maybe TRBD1 (5 bases). V lost 2 bases and J lost 7, with 9 bases in between. Germline assignment: CDR1 MNHEY and CDR2 SVGEGT. This CDR3 has 14 amino acids. CDR3 residues: CASSYGTLNSPLHF. CDR3 coding DNA: TGTGCCAGCAGTTACGGGACCCTGAATTCACCCCTCCACTTT.